What follows are 24 T cell receptor beta chains derived from one specimen sequenced in a study of CD8 T cells in Susac syndrome. With random hexamers, reverse transcription was performed on about 0.45 to 1 ug of RNA. Via MiXCR, TCRdb re-called the immunoSEQ multiplex PCR reads, giving one row per CDR3 protein. The table records more than 100,000 distinct CDR3 sequences, about 95% of them present only once. Sequencing was carried out using CD4+ T cells from PBMCs. The receptors originated from a human donor in good health.

The J gene is TRBJ2-3, the V gene TRBV18; no clear D. The germline CDR1 and CDR2 sequences are KGHSH and LQKENI. This CDR3 is 14 amino acids long. V lost 2 bases to trimming and J lost 2 bases, with 8 bases between them. CDR3 in DNA: TGTGCCAGCTCACCAAATACAGCCACAGATACGCAGTATTTT. Amino acid sequence: CASSPNTATDTQYF. The entire variable domain, with the rest obtained from reference TRBV18 and TRBJ2-3, is as follows: NAGVMQNPRHLVRRRGQEARLRCSPMKGHSHVYWYRQLPEEGLKFMVYLQKENIIDESGMPKERFSAEFPKEGPSILRIQQVVRGDSAAYFCASSPNTATDTQYFGPGTRLTVL.

The chain couples TRBV7-2 to TRBJ1-3; weak D call: TRBD1 (5 bases). V was clipped by 5 bases and J by 4 bases, with 12 bases between them. From germline, CDR1 is SGHTA and CDR2 FQGNSA. The CDR3 consists of 14 residues. CDR3 DNA: TGTGCCAGCAGCACGCCGGGGACGGGAAACACCATATATTTT. The encoded protein is CASSTPGTGNTIYF.

The gene calls are TRBV29-1 and TRBJ2-5; 9 bases are a match to TRBD1. There are 13 residues in the CDR3. V shed 6 bases and J 6 bases; nucleotides not matched to a gene: 8. CDR1 and CDR2 (germline): SQVTM, ANQGSEA. CDR3 sequence (DNA): TGCAGCGTGAACAGGGGGCTTCAGCAGACCCAGTACTTC. Translated: CSVNRGLQQTQYF.

CDR3 in DNA: TGCGCCAGCAGCCTTGATACTAGCGGGGACTACAATGAGCAGTTCTTC. Its translation is CASSLDTSGDYNEQFF. The V and J genes are TRBV4-3 and TRBJ2-1; 10 positions agree with TRBD2. The CDR3 runs to 16 residues. Germline values: CDR1 LGHNA, CDR2 YSLEER. V was pared by 4 bases and J by 3 bases, with 6 bases of the junction left unmatched.

V and J are TRBV2 and TRBJ2-3, with D perhaps matching TRBD1 or TRBD2 (6 bases each). This CDR3 region has 15 residues. From germline, CDR1 is SNHLY and CDR2 FYNNEI. The V and J ends lost 5 bases and 4 bases respectively, with 16 bases between them. The CDR3 coding sequence is TGTGCCAGCAGTTCCGGAGGGACATGGGCAGATACGCAGTATTTT. Its translation is CASSSGGTWADTQYF.

The chain uses TRBV19 and TRBJ2-7; perhaps TRBD1 as D (6 bases). V lost 4 bases to trimming and J lost 0 bases, with 13 bases between them. Germline V gene sequence: CDR1 LNHDA, CDR2 SQIVND (reference sequence). CDR3 size: 15 residues. CDR3 DNA: TGTGCCAGTAGTAAGAGACAGGAGAGCTCCTACGAGCAGTACTTC. It specifies CASSKRQESSYEQYF. Filled out from reference TRBV19 and TRBJ2-7, the complete variable domain reads DGGITQSPKYLFRKEGQNVTLSCEQNLNHDAMYWYRQDPGQGLRLIYYSQIVNDFQKGDIAEGYSVSREKKESFPLTVTSAQKNPTAFYLCASSKRQESSYEQYFGPGTRLTVT.

This chain links TRBV9 with TRBJ2-7, with TRBD2 matching 8 bases. The CDR3 consists of 15 residues. Looked up from germline, CDR1 is SGDLS and CDR2 is YYNGEE. The J segment lost 2 bases and the V segment lost 0 bases, leaving 4 bases of the junction unmatched. The CDR3 loop reads CASSVGSSGAYEQYF. DNA for the CDR3: TGTGCCAGCAGCGTAGGTAGTAGCGGGGCCTACGAGCAGTACTTC.

The gene calls are TRBV16 and TRBJ1-4; D remains unclear. Germline V lookup: CDR1 KGHSY, CDR2 FQNENV. The CDR3 runs 12 residues. Trimming cost V 4 bases and J 7 bases, with 7 bases left between them. This CDR3 is CASSPQSEKLFF. The CDR3 coding sequence is TGTGCCAGCAGCCCTCAAAGTGAAAAACTGTTTTTT.

The CDR3 spells CSVTGFRSYNEQFF. In DNA, the CDR3 is TGCAGTGTCACGGGGTTCCGGTCCTACAATGAGCAGTTCTTC. J is TRBJ2-1 and V is TRBV20-1; D might be TRBD2 (5 bases). CDR1 DFQATT and CDR2 SNEGSKA come from the germline V gene (reference sequence). Trimming cost V 7 bases and J 1 base, with 14 bases left between them. This CDR3 has 14 residues.

The CDR3 coding sequence is TGCAGTGCGAACATACAGGGGGTGAACACTGAAGCTTTCTTT. Translation gives CSANIQGVNTEAFF. J is TRBJ1-1 and V is TRBV20-1; 8 bases map to TRBD1. This CDR3 is 14 amino acids long. After removal of 6 bases from V and 0 bases from J, the junction contained 6 bases not matched to a gene. Germline loops: CDR1 DFQATT, CDR2 SNEGSKA (reference sequence).

J is TRBJ2-5 and V is TRBV5-1; D remains unclear. There are 14 residues in the CDR3. Germline CDR1 and CDR2: SGHRS and YFSETQ. V was trimmed by 3 bases and J by 1 base, leaving 10 bases between them. The CDR3 protein is CASSSGTFQETQYF. The CDR3 bases are TGCGCCAGCAGCTCTGGAACATTCCAAGAGACCCAGTACTTC.

This chain links TRBV3-1 with TRBJ1-2; D might be TRBD1 (6 bases). Trimming took off 1 base at V and 4 bases at J, with 10 bases between the two ends. Germline values: CDR1 LGHDT, CDR2 YNNKEL (reference sequence). The CDR3 has 14 amino acids. CDR3 protein: CASSQAPGAYGYTF. The CDR3 DNA sequence: TGTGCCAGCAGCCAAGCCCCGGGGGCCTATGGCTACACCTTC.

The chain is built from TRBV29-1 and TRBJ2-6; unclear D gene. Deletions cut 7 bases from V and 2 bases from J, with 9 bases between. The CDR3 runs to 13 residues. CDR1 is SQVTM and CDR2 is ANQGSEA in the germline V gene. The CDR3, as DNA: TGCAGCGCTGGGAACCCTGGGGCCAACGTCCTGACTTTC. Residues: CSAGNPGANVLTF. The full variable domain, in which reference TRBV29-1 and TRBJ2-6 provide the parts outside the CDR3, is SAVISQKPSRDICQRGTSLTIQCQVDSQVTMMFWYRQQPGQSLTLIATANQGSEATYESGFVIDKFPISRPNLTFSTLTVSNMSPEDSSIYLCSAGNPGANVLTFGAGSRLTVL.

This clonotype has only one observation. This rearrangement joins TRBV4-1 to TRBJ1-2; TRBD1 aligns across 9 bases. V lost 2 bases to trimming and J lost 4 bases; unmatched junction nucleotides: 11. CDR3 length: 17 residues. Per germline, CDR1 MGHRA and CDR2 YSYEKL. The CDR3 DNA follows: TGCGCCAGCAGCCAACCCGGGACAGGGACCTCGAGCTATGGCTACACCTTC. This translates into CASSQPGTGTSSYGYTF.

The chain is built from TRBV7-2 and TRBJ2-1, with 7 bases identical to TRBD1. The CDR3 sequence is 13 residues long. The germline V gene has CDR1 SGHTA and CDR2 FQGNSA. Losses at the gene ends were 3 bases for V and 10 bases for J; bases not matched to a gene: 6. The CDR3, as DNA: TGTGCCAGCAGCTTTACAGGGGCAAGGGAGCAGTTCTTC. Its protein product is CASSFTGAREQFF.

The gene calls are TRBV4-2 and TRBJ1-3; possibly TRBD1 for D (5 bases). This CDR3 spans 12 amino acids. The V end was cut by 0 bases, the J end by 13 bases, with 10 bases between. Germline V gene lookup returns CDR1 LGHNA and CDR2 YNFKEQ. CDR3 in amino acids: CASSQEQAIIYF. In nucleotides, the CDR3 is TGTGCCAGCAGCCAAGAACAGGCGATAATATATTTT.

This rearrangement joins TRBV18 to TRBJ1-1; D is unresolved. This CDR3 has 15 amino acids. Looked up from germline, CDR1 is KGHSH and CDR2 is LQKENI. Trimming pared 0 bases from V and 0 bases from J, leaving 8 bases between. Written as DNA, the CDR3 is TGTGCCAGCTCACCACCGTCCGGGGTGAACACTGAAGCTTTCTTT. Translated, it gives CASSPPSGVNTEAFF. Looking up the rest from reference TRBV18 and TRBJ1-1 gives the full variable domain: NAGVMQNPRHLVRRRGQEARLRCSPMKGHSHVYWYRQLPEEGLKFMVYLQKENIIDESGMPKERFSAEFPKEGPSILRIQQVVRGDSAAYFCASSPPSGVNTEAFFGQGTRLTVV.

The chain employs TRBV6-5 and TRBJ1-4, with D hard to call. V lost 0 bases to trimming and J lost 0 bases, with 2 bases between them. The CDR3 is 14 residues long. Per germline, CDR1 MNHEY and CDR2 SVGAGI. The DNA for the CDR3 is TGTGCCAGCAGTTACTCGTCAACTAATGAAAAACTGTTTTTT. Amino acids: CASSYSSTNEKLFF.

J is TRBJ2-2 and V is TRBV7-2; D is undetermined. Germline loops: CDR1 SGHTA, CDR2 FQGNSA. The CDR3 spans 13 residues. V was pared by 6 bases and J by 4 bases, with 9 bases between. CDR3 protein: CASSPGPTGELFF. In DNA form, the CDR3 reads TGTGCCAGCAGTCCCGGTCCCACCGGGGAGCTGTTTTTT. Based on the CDR3 plus reference TRBV7-2 and TRBJ2-2, the full variable domain is GAGVSQSPSNKVTEKGKDVELRCDPISGHTALYWYRQSLGQGLEFLIYFQGNSAPDKSGLPSDRFSAERTGGSVSTLTIQRTQQEDSAVYLCASSPGPTGELFFGEGSRLTVL.

The chain carries TRBV3-1 and TRBJ1-2, with D possibly being TRBD1 (5 bases). Trimming took off 0 bases at V and 2 bases at J, with 10 bases between the two ends. This CDR3 region has 15 residues. The germline gives CDR1 LGHDT, CDR2 YNNKEL (reference sequence). The CDR3, as DNA: TGTGCCAGCAGCCAAGATCAGGGCGGCAACTATGGCTACACCTTC. It translates to CASSQDQGGNYGYTF.

V and J are TRBV7-9 and TRBJ2-5; the D call may be TRBD1 or TRBD2 (5 bases each). The V end lost 2 bases, the J end lost 5 bases, and 12 bases lay between the germline ends. Germline V gives CDR1 SEHNR, CDR2 FQNEAQ (reference sequence). The CDR3 spans 14 residues. The CDR3 reads CASSLNGGVETQYF. CDR3 nucleotide sequence: TGTGCCAGCAGCTTAAATGGGGGAGTGGAGACCCAGTACTTC.

V gene TRBV2 combines with J gene TRBJ2-3; possibly TRBD1 or TRBD2 for D (5 bases each). CDR1 is SNHLY, CDR2 FYNNEI, per germline. There are 12 residues in the CDR3. Trimming left V 8 bases short and J 3 bases short, with 9 bases between. The CDR3 reads CASGWGTDTQYF. CDR3 DNA: TGTGCCAGCGGTTGGGGGACAGATACGCAGTATTTT.

This chain links TRBV29-1 with TRBJ1-1; weak D call: TRBD1 (5 bases). V lost 4 bases and J 5 bases, leaving 20 bases between the germline ends. Germline V lookup: CDR1 SQVTM, CDR2 ANQGSEA. This CDR3 comprises 15 residues. The CDR3 DNA is TGCAGCGTTGTTGACAGTCGGATAGTACGGACTGAAGCTTTCTTT. Amino acid sequence: CSVVDSRIVRTEAFF.

V gene TRBV7-2 combines with J gene TRBJ2-5; no definite D call. V shed 1 base and J shed 1 base, with 10 bases lying between them. This CDR3 is 15 amino acids long. Germline CDR1 and CDR2: SGHTA and FQGNSA. The CDR3, as DNA: TGTGCCAGCAGCTTAGAGATTAGCAGCCAAGAGACCCAGTACTTC. Amino acid sequence: CASSLEISSQETQYF.